This note documents a single T cell receptor beta chain sequence. What it recognizes is unknown. Samples held about 0.95-10 million cryopreserved PBMC, and DNA extraction followed. This specimen belongs to a study of long-term antiretroviral therapy in people with HIV. Whole-study results and caveats: Sampling of blood ran from the mid-2000s to the late 2010s, and older ART regimens were possibly in use.

The assay, immunoSEQ v3.0, was run at survey level. Using immunoSEQ multiplex PCR, the repertoire was profiled, and TCRdb retains in-frame clones only, with some absent. The table records about 18,000 clones, 91% of them present only once. CDR1 and CDR2 from the germline V gene are SGHTA and FQGNSA. This CDR3 contains 14 residues. Germline trimming cut 6 bases from V and 6 bases from J; bases unmatched to any gene: 8. Specimen: unsorted PBMCs, collected 3 years after starting antiretroviral therapy. The chain joins TRBV7-2 to TRBJ2-7; 10 nucleotides line up with TRBD1. The sequence derives from a man aged 50 or older with HIV. The CDR3 loop is CASRASGTGAEQYF. The CDR3 bases are TGTGCCAGCAGGGCCTCCGGGACAGGGGCCGAGCAGTACTTC.